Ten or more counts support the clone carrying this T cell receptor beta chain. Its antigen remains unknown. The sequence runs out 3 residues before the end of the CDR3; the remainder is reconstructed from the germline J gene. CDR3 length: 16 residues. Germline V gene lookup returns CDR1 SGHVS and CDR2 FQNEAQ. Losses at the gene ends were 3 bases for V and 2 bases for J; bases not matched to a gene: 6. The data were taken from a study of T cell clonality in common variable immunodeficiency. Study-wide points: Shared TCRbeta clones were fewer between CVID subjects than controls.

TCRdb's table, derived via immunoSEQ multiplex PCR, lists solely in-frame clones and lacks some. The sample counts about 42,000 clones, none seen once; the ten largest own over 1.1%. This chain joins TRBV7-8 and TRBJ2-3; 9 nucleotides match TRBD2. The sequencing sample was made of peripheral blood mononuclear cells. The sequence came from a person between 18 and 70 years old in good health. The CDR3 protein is CASSLMAGGPTDTQYF. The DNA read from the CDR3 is TGTGCCAGCAGCTTGATGGCGGGAGGGCCCACAGATACG.